The T cell receptor (beta chain) described here comes from a study of T cell changes during pregnancy in multiple sclerosis (dated by TCRdb to the late 2010s). Regarding the complete study: Changes in the T cell repertoire over the course of pregnancy were examined in this study in women with multiple sclerosis.

Regarding this clone: There is no known antigen for this receptor. No base qualities exist here, and no much larger clone lies one base off it.

The germline V gene specifies SGHTA as CDR1 and FQGTGA as CDR2. The junction carries 17 bases between V and J, which are trimmed by 5 bases and 0 bases respectively. From the cysteine up to the phenylalanine, the CDR3 has a length of 18 residues. Only the CDR3 part of the read is kept: 54 bases, read in frame from the first base. Libraries were made using the immunoSEQ multiplex PCR assay. Here the immuneACCESS table is served through TCRdb, limited to in-frame sequences with V and J called. Missing clones are a known gap in these copies; in checked studies unresolved V genes cover under half, and the rest lacks a known reason. A total of roughly 48,000 clones appear in this sample, roughly 92% of them only once. The top ten hold around 0.91% of the sample.

Sequencing was performed on CD4+ T cells from peripheral blood mononuclear cells, taken in the second trimester of pregnancy. This TCR was recovered from a female donor in good health, enrolled as a control in a pregnancy study. The chain was built from TRBV7-3 and TRBJ2-6, with the identity of the D gene unclear. The CDR3 has the sequence CASSPLRVSNSGANVLTF. The sequence in DNA is TGTGCCAGCAGCCCCTTACGGGTATCGAACTCTGGGGCCAACGTCCTGACTTTC.